Listed below are T cell receptor beta chains from one sample, sequenced in a study of post-analysis software for immune sequencing data. One entry per CDR3 protein, called by TCRdb with MiXCR from the PCR reads. The sample shows hundreds of thousands of distinct CDR3 sequences, 55% to 60% of them seen only once. Material: blood. These receptors were obtained from a girl aged 2 to 10 with multiple sclerosis. The CDR3 runs from the conserved cysteine through the conserved F or W. Fields, in order: CDR3 protein, D gene, J gene, V gene. A D gene is named only where the DNA matches it firmly.

CDR3aa: CASSLGNSFTDTQYF
d_gene: NA
j_gene: TRBJ2-3
v_gene: TRBV7-9

CDR3aa: CSARDFGTSGTNEQFF
d_gene: TRBD2
j_gene: TRBJ2-1
v_gene: TRBV20-1

CDR3aa: CASSLRSGGRGGELFF
d_gene: TRBD2
j_gene: TRBJ2-2
v_gene: TRBV5-1

CDR3aa: CASKEGGGATDTQYF
d_gene: TRBD2
j_gene: TRBJ2-3
v_gene: TRBV4-2

CDR3aa: CASSQHVGLAGVSEQYF
d_gene: TRBD2
j_gene: NA
v_gene: TRBV3-1

CDR3aa: CASSDGGERETQYF
d_gene: TRBD2
j_gene: TRBJ2-5
v_gene: TRBV9

CDR3aa: CSVEGTGGQQFF
d_gene: TRBD1
j_gene: TRBJ2-1
v_gene: TRBV29-1

CDR3aa: CSARVGVDTQYF
d_gene: NA
j_gene: TRBJ2-3
v_gene: TRBV20-1

CDR3aa: CASSQDSGSDYEQYF
d_gene: NA
j_gene: NA
v_gene: TRBV14

CDR3aa: CASGGRQNTEAFF
d_gene: NA
j_gene: TRBJ1-1
v_gene: TRBV2

CDR3aa: CAIHQTTQGWQFF
d_gene: NA
j_gene: TRBJ2-1
v_gene: TRBV7-2

CDR3aa: CASDPFTGGGYGYTF
d_gene: TRBD1
j_gene: TRBJ1-2
v_gene: TRBV6-1

CDR3aa: CASRTGGEAFF
d_gene: TRBD1
j_gene: TRBJ1-1
v_gene: TRBV6-2/TRBV6-3

CDR3aa: CSVLTGGHSGANVLTF
d_gene: TRBD1
j_gene: TRBJ2-6
v_gene: TRBV29-1

CDR3aa: CASSLKGYGNSPLHF
d_gene: NA
j_gene: TRBJ1-6
v_gene: TRBV7-3

CDR3aa: CASSQEISTDTQYF
d_gene: NA
j_gene: TRBJ2-3
v_gene: TRBV3-1

CDR3aa: CASSQGSAVNEQFF
d_gene: NA
j_gene: TRBJ2-1
v_gene: TRBV3-1

CDR3aa: CSALGTSGRMGSYNEQFF
d_gene: TRBD2
j_gene: TRBJ2-1
v_gene: TRBV20-1

CDR3aa: CASSLISVLPYEQYF
d_gene: NA
j_gene: TRBJ2-7
v_gene: TRBV28

CDR3aa: CASSISDTGELFF
d_gene: NA
j_gene: TRBJ2-2
v_gene: TRBV7-2

CDR3aa: CASRLGTSGVSSYNEQFF
d_gene: TRBD2
j_gene: TRBJ2-1
v_gene: TRBV27

CDR3aa: CASSLYPGLAGGPDTQYF
d_gene: TRBD2
j_gene: TRBJ2-3
v_gene: TRBV5-1

CDR3aa: CSVATGGARETQYF
d_gene: TRBD1
j_gene: TRBJ2-5
v_gene: TRBV29-1

CDR3aa: CASSLVRSSRNTDTQYF
d_gene: NA
j_gene: TRBJ2-3
v_gene: TRBV28

CDR3aa: CASSESWQGGTDTQYF
d_gene: TRBD1
j_gene: TRBJ2-3
v_gene: TRBV10-2

CDR3aa: CSAPPGQGAKATYNEQFF
d_gene: TRBD1
j_gene: TRBJ2-1
v_gene: TRBV20-1